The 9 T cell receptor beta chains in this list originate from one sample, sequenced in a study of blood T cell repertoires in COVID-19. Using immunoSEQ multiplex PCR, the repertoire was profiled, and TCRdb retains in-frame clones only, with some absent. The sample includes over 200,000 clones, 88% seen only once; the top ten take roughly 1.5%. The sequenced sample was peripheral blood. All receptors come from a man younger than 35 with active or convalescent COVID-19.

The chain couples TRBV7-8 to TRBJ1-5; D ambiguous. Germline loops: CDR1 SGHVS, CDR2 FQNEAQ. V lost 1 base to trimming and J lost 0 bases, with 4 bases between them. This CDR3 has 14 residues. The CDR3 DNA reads TGTGCCAGCAGCTTAGGCGATAGCAATCAGCCCCAGCATTTT. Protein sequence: CASSLGDSNQPQHF.

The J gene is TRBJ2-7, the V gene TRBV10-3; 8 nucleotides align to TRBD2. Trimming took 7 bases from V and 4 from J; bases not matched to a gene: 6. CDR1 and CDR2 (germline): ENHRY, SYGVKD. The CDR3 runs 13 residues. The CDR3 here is CAIIAGLRYEQYF. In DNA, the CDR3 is TGTGCCATCATAGCGGGACTACGATACGAGCAGTACTTC.

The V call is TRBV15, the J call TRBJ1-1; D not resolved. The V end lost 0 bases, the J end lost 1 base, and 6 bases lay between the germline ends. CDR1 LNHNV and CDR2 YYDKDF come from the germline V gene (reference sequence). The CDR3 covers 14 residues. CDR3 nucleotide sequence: TGTGCCACCAGCAGAGATGCCGGGAACACTGAAGCTTTCTTT. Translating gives CATSRDAGNTEAFF.

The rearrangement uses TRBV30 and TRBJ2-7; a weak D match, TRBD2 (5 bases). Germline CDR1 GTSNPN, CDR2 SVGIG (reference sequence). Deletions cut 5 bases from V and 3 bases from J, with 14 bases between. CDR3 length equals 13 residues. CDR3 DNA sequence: TGTGCCTGGTCCGGCGATAGCGACTACGAGCAGTACTTC. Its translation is CAWSGDSDYEQYF.

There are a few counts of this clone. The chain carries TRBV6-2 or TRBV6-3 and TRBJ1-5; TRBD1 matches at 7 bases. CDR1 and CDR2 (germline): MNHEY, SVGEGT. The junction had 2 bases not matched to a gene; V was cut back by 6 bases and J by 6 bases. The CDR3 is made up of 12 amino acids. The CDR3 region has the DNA TGTGCCAGCAGCAGGGGGGGTCAGCCCCAGCATTTT. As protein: CASSRGGQPQHF.

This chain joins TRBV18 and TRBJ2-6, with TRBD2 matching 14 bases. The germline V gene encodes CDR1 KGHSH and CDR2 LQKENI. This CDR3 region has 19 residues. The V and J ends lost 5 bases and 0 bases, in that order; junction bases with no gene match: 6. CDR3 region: CASSVSTSGRGSGANVLTF. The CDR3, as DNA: TGTGCCAGCTCAGTCTCGACTAGCGGGAGGGGCTCTGGGGCCAACGTCCTGACTTTC.

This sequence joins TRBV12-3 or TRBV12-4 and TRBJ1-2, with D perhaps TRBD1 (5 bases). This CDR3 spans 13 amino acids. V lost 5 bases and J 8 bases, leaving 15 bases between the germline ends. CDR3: CASSPGGRGGYTF. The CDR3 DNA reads TGTGCCAGCAGTCCCGGGGGGAGGGGAGGCTACACCTTC.

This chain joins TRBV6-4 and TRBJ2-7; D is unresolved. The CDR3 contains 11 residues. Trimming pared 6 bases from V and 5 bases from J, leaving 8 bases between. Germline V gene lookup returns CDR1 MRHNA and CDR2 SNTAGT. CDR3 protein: CASSPPDEQYF. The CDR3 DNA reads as TGTGCCAGCAGCCCCCCCGACGAGCAGTACTTC.

Here the CDR3 DNA reads TGCGCCAGCAGCTTGGGTAGCGGGTACACAGATACGCAGTATTTT. Protein sequence: CASSLGSGYTDTQYF. The V gene is TRBV5-1, the J gene TRBJ2-3; the match to TRBD2 covers 7 bases. Germline V gene data show CDR1 as SGHRS and CDR2 as YFSETQ. The length of the CDR3 is 15 residues. J gave up 2 bases and V 0 bases, and 3 bases lay outside the gene matches.